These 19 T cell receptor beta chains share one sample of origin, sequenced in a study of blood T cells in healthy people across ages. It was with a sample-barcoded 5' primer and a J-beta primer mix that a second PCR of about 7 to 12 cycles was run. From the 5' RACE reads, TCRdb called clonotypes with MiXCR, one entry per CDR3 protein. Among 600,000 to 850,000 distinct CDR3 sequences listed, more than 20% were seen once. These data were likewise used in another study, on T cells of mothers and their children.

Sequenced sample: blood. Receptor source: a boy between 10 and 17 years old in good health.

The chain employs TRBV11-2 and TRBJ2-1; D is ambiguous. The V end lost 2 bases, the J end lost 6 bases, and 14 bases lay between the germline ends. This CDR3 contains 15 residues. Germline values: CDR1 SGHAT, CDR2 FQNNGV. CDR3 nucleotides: TGTGCCAGCAGCTTACTATTGGGGATCGGCAATGAGCAGTTCTTC. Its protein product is CASSLLLGIGNEQFF. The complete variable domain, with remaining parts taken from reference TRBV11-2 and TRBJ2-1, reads EAGVAQSPRYKIIEKRQSVAFWCNPISGHATLYWYQQILGQGPKLLIQFQNNGVVDDSQLPKDRFSAERLKGVDSTLKIQPAKLEDSAVYLCASSLLLGIGNEQFFGPGTRLTVL.

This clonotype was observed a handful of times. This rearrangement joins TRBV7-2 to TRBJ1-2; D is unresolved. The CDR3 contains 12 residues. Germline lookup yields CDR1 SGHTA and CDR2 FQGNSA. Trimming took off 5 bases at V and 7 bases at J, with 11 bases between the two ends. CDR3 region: CASSLPVGGYTF. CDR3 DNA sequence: TGTGCCAGCAGCCTCCCCGTGGGTGGCTACACCTTC.

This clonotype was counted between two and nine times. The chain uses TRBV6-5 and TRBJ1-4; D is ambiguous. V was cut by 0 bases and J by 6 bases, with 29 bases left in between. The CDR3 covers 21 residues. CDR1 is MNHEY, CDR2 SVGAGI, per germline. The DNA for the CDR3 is TGTGCCAGCAGTTACTCGATTAATCCTCAGGACGGCCACTTGAAGGATGAAAAACTGTTTTTT. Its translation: CASSYSINPQDGHLKDEKLFF.

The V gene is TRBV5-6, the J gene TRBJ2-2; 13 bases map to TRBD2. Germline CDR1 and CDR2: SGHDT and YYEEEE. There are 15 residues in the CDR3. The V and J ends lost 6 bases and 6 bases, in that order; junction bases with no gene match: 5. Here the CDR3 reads CASTWGLAGPGELFF. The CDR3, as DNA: TGTGCCAGCACCTGGGGACTAGCGGGACCCGGGGAGCTGTTTTTT.

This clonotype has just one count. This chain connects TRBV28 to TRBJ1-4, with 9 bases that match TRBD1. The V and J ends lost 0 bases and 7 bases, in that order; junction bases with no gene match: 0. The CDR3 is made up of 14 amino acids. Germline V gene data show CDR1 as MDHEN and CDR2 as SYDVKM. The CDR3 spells CASSLWDRGEKLFF. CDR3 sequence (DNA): TGTGCCAGCAGTTTATGGGACAGGGGTGAAAAACTGTTTTTT.

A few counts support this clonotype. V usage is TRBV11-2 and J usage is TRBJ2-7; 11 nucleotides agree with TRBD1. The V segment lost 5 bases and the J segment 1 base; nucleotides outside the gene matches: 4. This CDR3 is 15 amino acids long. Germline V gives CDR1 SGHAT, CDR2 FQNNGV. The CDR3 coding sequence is TGTGCCAGCAGCACTTGGGACAGGGGGTCCTACGAGCAGTACTTC. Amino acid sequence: CASSTWDRGSYEQYF. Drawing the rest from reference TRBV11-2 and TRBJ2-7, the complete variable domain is EAGVAQSPRYKIIEKRQSVAFWCNPISGHATLYWYQQILGQGPKLLIQFQNNGVVDDSQLPKDRFSAERLKGVDSTLKIQPAKLEDSAVYLCASSTWDRGSYEQYFGPGTRLTVT.

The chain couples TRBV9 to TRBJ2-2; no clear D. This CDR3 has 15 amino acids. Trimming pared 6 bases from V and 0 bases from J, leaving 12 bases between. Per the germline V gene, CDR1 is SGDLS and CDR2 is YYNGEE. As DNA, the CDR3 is TGTGCCAGCACCCTAGGGCAAACGAACACCGGGGAGCTGTTTTTT. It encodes CASTLGQTNTGELFF. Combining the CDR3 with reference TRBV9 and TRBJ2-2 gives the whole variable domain DSGVTQTPKHLITATGQRVTLRCSPRSGDLSVYWYQQSLDQGLQFLIQYYNGEERAKGNILERFSAQQFPDLHSELNLSSLELGDSALYFCASTLGQTNTGELFFGEGSRLTVL.

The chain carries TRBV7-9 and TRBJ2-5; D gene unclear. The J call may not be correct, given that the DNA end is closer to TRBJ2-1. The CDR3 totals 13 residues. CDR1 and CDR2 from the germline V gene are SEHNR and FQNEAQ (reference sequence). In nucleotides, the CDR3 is TGTGCCAGCAGCTTAGCGCTCGCCGACGAGCAGTTCTTC. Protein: CASSLALADEQFF.

Here the CDR3 DNA reads TGCAGTGCTACAGGGGGTGGGACTGAAGCTTTCTTT. Protein product: CSATGGGTEAFF. The V and J genes are TRBV20-1 and TRBJ1-1, with 7 bases fitting TRBD1. Unmatched junction bases numbered 4, after V lost 4 bases and J lost 5 bases. The CDR3 sequence is 12 residues long. The germline V gene encodes CDR1 DFQATT and CDR2 SNEGSKA (reference sequence).

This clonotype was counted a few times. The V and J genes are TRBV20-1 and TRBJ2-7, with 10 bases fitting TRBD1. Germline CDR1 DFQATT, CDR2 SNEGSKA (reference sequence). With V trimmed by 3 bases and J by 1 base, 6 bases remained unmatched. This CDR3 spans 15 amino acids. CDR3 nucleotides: TGCAGTGCTAGTTCAGACAGGGGGCCTTCCTACGAGCAGTACTTC. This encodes CSASSDRGPSYEQYF.

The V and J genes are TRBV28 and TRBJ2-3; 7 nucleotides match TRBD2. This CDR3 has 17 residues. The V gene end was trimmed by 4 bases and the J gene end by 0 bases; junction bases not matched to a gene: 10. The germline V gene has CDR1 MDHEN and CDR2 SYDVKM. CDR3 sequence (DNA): TGTGCCAGCAGTTCCCTGTTGGGGGAGGGTAGCACAGATACGCAGTATTTT. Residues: CASSSLLGEGSTDTQYF.

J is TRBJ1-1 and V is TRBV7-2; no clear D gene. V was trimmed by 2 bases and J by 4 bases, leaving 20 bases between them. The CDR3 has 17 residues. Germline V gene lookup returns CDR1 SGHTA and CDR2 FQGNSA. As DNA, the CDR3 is TGTGCCAGCAGCTTACAGTCTGTTGTTGGGGTGGGCACTGAAGCTTTCTTT. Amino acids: CASSLQSVVGVGTEAFF.

CDR3 in amino acids: CASSSLGQGRPWQYF. The CDR3 nucleotides read TGTGCCAGCAGCTCCCTAGGACAGGGGCGACCGTGGCAGTATTTT. The chain employs TRBV5-6 and TRBJ2-3, with 9 bases identical to TRBD1. Trimming removed 3 bases from V and 11 bases from J; junction bases left unmatched: 13. The germline CDR1 and CDR2 sequences are SGHDT and YYEEEE. The CDR3 sequence is 15 residues long.

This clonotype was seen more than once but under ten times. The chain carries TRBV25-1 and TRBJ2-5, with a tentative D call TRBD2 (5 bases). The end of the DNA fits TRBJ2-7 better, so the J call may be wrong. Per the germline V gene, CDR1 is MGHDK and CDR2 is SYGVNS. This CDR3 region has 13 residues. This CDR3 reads CASSGAGSYEQYF. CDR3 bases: TGTGCCAGCAGTGGGGCGGGCTCCTACGAGCAGTACTTC.

The CDR3 loop is CASSPSEGGNQPQHF. The DNA for the CDR3 is TGTGCCAGCAGCCCCTCGGAGGGCGGGAATCAGCCCCAGCATTTT. The chain employs TRBV7-2 and TRBJ1-5; no clear D gene. This CDR3 has 15 residues. Germline V gene lookup returns CDR1 SGHTA and CDR2 FQGNSA. With 5 bases removed from V and 4 bases from J, the gap between germline ends came to 15 bases.

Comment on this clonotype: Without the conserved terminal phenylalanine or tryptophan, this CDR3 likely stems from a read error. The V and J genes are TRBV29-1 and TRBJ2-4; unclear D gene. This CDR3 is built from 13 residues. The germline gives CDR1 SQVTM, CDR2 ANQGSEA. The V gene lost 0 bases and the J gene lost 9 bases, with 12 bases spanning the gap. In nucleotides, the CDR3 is TGCAGCGTTGAAGAAGTTGGGAAGGGCATTCAGTACGTC. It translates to CSVEEVGKGIQYV.

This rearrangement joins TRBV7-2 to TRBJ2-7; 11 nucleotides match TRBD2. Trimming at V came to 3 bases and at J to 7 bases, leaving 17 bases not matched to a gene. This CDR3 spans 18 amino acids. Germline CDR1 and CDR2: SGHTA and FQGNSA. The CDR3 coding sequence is TGTGCCAGCAGCTTCATAGCGGGAGGGCCGCTGTCTCCGTCAGAGCAGTACTTC. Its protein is CASSFIAGGPLSPSEQYF.

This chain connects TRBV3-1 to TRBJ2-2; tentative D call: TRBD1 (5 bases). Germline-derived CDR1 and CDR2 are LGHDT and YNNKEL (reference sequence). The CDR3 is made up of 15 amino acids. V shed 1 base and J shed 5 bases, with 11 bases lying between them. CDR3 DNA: TGTGCCAGCAGCCAAGTGCCAGGGCTAACCGGGGAGCTGTTTTTT. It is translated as CASSQVPGLTGELFF.

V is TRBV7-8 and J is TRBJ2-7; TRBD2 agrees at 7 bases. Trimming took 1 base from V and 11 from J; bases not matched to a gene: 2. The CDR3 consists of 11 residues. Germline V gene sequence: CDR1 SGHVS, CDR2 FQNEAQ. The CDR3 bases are TGTGCCAGCAGCTTAGGGGGGGGAAAGTACTTC. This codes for CASSLGGGKYF. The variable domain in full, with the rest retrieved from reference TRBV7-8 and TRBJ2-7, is GAGVSQSPRYKVAKRGQDVALRCDPISGHVSLFWYQQALGQGPEFLTYFQNEAQLDKSGLPSDRFFAERPEGSVSTLKIQRTQQEDSAVYLCASSLGGGKYFGPGTRLTVT.